This T cell receptor beta chain was recorded in a study of OX40 agonist ivuxolimab in advanced cancers. At baseline, cycle 4 day 1, and cycle 7 day 1, blood was sampled. Germline V gene sequence: CDR1 SGHTA, CDR2 FQGNSA. CDR3 size: 17 residues. The V and J ends lost 5 bases and 1 base respectively, with 18 bases between them. Libraries were prepared by immunoSEQ multiplex PCR; TCRdb keeps only in-frame clonotypes and omits some of them. This sample has about 46,000 clones, with approximately 91% found just once. The source is an adult with an advanced solid tumor such as melanoma, head and neck, liver or kidney cancer. This sample comprised CD4+ or CD8+ T cells sorted from blood, obtained in a trial of the OX40 agonist ivuxolimab. The chain uses TRBV7-2 and TRBJ1-5; no reliable D call. CDR3 residues: CASSQEVSGWSNQPQHF. CDR3 nucleotides: TGTGCCAGCAGCCAGGAGGTGTCGGGGTGGAGCAATCAGCCCCAGCATTTT. The full variable domain, its missing parts supplied by reference TRBV7-2 and TRBJ1-5, is GAGVSQSPSNKVTEKGKDVELRCDPISGHTALYWYRQSLGQGLEFLIYFQGNSAPDKSGLPSDRFSAERTGGSVSTLTIQRTQQEDSAVYLCASSQEVSGWSNQPQHFGDGTRLSIL.